These 32 T cell receptor beta chains came from one sample sequenced in a study of regulatory T cells in long-lasting Graves disease. Noted time point: newly diagnosed GD, antithyroid drugs for less than 3 months. PBMC RNA was the source of the TCR library. TCR beta libraries were built with iRepertoire HTBI primers and Arm-PCR of CDR3 regions. MiXCR, applied by TCRdb to the multiplex PCR reads, yields one record per CDR3 protein. The sample has 350,000 to 500,000 distinct CDR3 sequences; 14% are singletons. These data were also filed under a second study, of T cells in Graves' hyperthyroidism and ophthalmopathy.

This specimen was peripheral blood mononuclear cells (PBMCs), taken at new diagnosis, from a patient treated with antithyroid drugs. These TCRs come from a woman aged 50 to 65 with Graves disease.

This clonotype was counted only a few times. The chain recombines TRBV10-3 with TRBJ2-6; D is unresolved. V lost 10 bases and J lost 1, with 17 bases in between. This CDR3 comprises 16 residues. Germline V lookup: CDR1 ENHRY, CDR2 SYGVKD. CDR3 loop: CASSSGSASGANVLTF. The CDR3 nucleotides are TGTGCCAGCTCCTCCGGCTCAGCTTCTGGGGCCAACGTCCTGACTTTC.

This clonotype has more than one count but fewer than ten. J is TRBJ2-7 and V is TRBV6-1; D may match TRBD1 or TRBD2 (5 bases each). In germline, CDR1 is MNHNS, CDR2 SASEGT. The CDR3 has 14 amino acids. The V end was cut by 6 bases, the J end by 0 bases, with 12 bases between. CDR3 residues: CASRRGRSSYEQYF. CDR3 nucleotides: TGTGCCAGCAGGAGGGGCCGGAGCTCCTACGAGCAGTACTTC.

The V and J genes are TRBV10-3 and TRBJ2-1; 10 bases are shared with TRBD2. The CDR3 is 21 residues long. Germline assignment: CDR1 ENHRY and CDR2 SYGVKD. The ends lost 0 bases at V and 3 bases at J; junction bases unmatched: 17. The CDR3 reads CAISESVPYLAGVANYNEQFF. The CDR3 DNA is TGTGCCATCAGTGAGTCGGTTCCTTATCTAGCGGGAGTAGCTAACTACAATGAGCAGTTCTTC.

This clonotype was detected ten times or more. This chain joins TRBV28 and TRBJ2-7; 11 nucleotides agree with TRBD1. The CDR3 runs 15 residues. Germline V lookup: CDR1 MDHEN, CDR2 SYDVKM. The junction had 10 bases not matched to a gene; V was cut back by 5 bases and J by 7 bases. The CDR3 DNA follows: TGTGCCAGCAGTATTACCGGGACAGGGGGTAGGGAGCAGTACTTC. It codes for CASSITGTGGREQYF.

The V call is TRBV20-1, the J call TRBJ1-2; 12 bases are shared with TRBD1. J gave up 3 bases and V 6 bases, and 11 bases lay outside the gene matches. Germline values: CDR1 DFQATT, CDR2 SNEGSKA (reference sequence). This CDR3 contains 16 residues. The DNA for the CDR3 is TGCAGTGCACCGGCCGGGACAGGGGGCTCCTACTATGGCTACACCTTC. Amino acids: CSAPAGTGGSYYGYTF.

CDR3 amino acids: CASSLSVGGEGYTF. DNA for the CDR3: TGTGCCAGCAGCTTATCCGTAGGGGGGGAGGGCTACACCTTC. J is TRBJ1-2 and V is TRBV11-2, with D maybe TRBD1 (6 bases). The CDR3 spans 14 residues. Trimming stripped 2 bases from V and 8 bases from J, with 15 bases between. CDR1 and CDR2 from the germline V gene are SGHAT and FQNNGV.

This clonotype was observed many times. This chain links TRBV12-3 or TRBV12-4 with TRBJ2-2, with 15 bases aligning to TRBD2. The CDR3 has 19 residues. The trim removed 3 bases at V and 5 bases at J, leaving 10 bases unmatched. CDR3 nucleotide sequence: TGTGCCAGCAGTTTTAGGACTAGCGGGAGGGCTCCAATAACCGGGGAGCTGTTTTTT. Translated, it gives CASSFRTSGRAPITGELFF.

The DNA of the CDR3 is TGCAGTGCTAGAGGGAACAGGGCTAGCTACGAGCAGTACTTC. Translation: CSARGNRASYEQYF. The chain is built from TRBV20-1 and TRBJ2-7; maybe TRBD1 (6 bases). Between the trimmed V and J ends, which lost 1 base and 3 bases, there was a span of 13 bases. The CDR3 contains 14 residues. Germline CDR1 is DFQATT and CDR2 is SNEGSKA (reference sequence).

This clonotype was counted many times. The chain couples TRBV28 to TRBJ1-2, with 9 nucleotides matching TRBD1. Germline V lookup: CDR1 MDHEN, CDR2 SYDVKM. The CDR3 spans 15 residues. V lost 5 bases and J lost 4; bases outside the gene matches: 8. CDR3 DNA: TGTGCCAGCAGTATAGGGACAGGGAGGACCTATGGCTACACCTTC. This gives the protein CASSIGTGRTYGYTF.

The genes are TRBV18 and TRBJ1-1, with D perhaps matching TRBD1 (6 bases). The CDR3 runs to 15 residues. Germline loops: CDR1 KGHSH, CDR2 LQKENI. The V end lost 2 bases, the J end lost 2 bases, and 12 bases lay between the germline ends. CDR3 in DNA: TGTGCCAGCTCACCAAGGGGGTGGGTTAACACTGAAGCTTTCTTT. It codes for CASSPRGWVNTEAFF.

This clonotype occurred many times. This chain links TRBV20-1 with TRBJ2-1; D could derive from TRBD1 or TRBD2 (7 bases each). V lost 6 bases and J lost 6, with 21 bases in between. This CDR3 is built from 15 residues. Germline assignment: CDR1 DFQATT and CDR2 SNEGSKA (reference sequence). The CDR3 protein is CSALRGRAMVNEQFF. Here the CDR3 DNA reads TGCAGTGCCCTCAGGGGGAGGGCAATGGTCAATGAGCAGTTCTTC.

This clonotype occurred a few times. V gene TRBV9 combines with J gene TRBJ2-2, with TRBD2 identical over 8 bases. The ends lost 1 base at V and 5 bases at J; junction bases unmatched: 4. Germline V gene data show CDR1 as SGDLS and CDR2 as YYNGEE. The CDR3 loop spans 15 amino acids. The DNA of the CDR3 is TGTGCCAGCAGCGTATCTAGCGGGTATACCGGGGAGCTGTTTTTT. This gives the protein CASSVSSGYTGELFF.

This clonotype came up many times. CDR3 in amino acids: CASSSGQGALPYEQYF. As DNA, the CDR3 is TGTGCCAGCAGTTCGGGACAGGGGGCCTTACCATACGAGCAGTACTTC. This chain joins TRBV28 and TRBJ2-7; 12 nucleotides align to TRBD1. The V gene's germline CDR1 is MDHEN and CDR2 SYDVKM. The V gene end was trimmed by 4 bases and the J gene end by 4 bases; junction bases not matched to a gene: 8. The CDR3 extends over 16 amino acids.

The table lists this clonotype with many counts. The chain joins TRBV10-3 to TRBJ2-7, with TRBD1 identical over 8 bases. The CDR3 is 15 amino acids. J was trimmed by 3 bases and V by 3 bases; bases with no gene match: 7. Germline CDR1 is ENHRY and CDR2 is SYGVKD. The CDR3 protein is CAISDATGDVYEQYF. The CDR3 coding sequence is TGTGCCATCAGTGACGCGACAGGGGATGTCTACGAGCAGTACTTC.

This clonotype was seen ten or more times. The chain combines TRBV30 with TRBJ1-2, with 7 bases aligning to TRBD1. The V gene's germline CDR1 is GTSNPN and CDR2 SVGIG (reference sequence). The length of the CDR3 is 12 residues. Unmatched junction bases numbered 3, after V lost 3 bases and J lost 5 bases. CDR3 region: CAWSGTAYGYTF. In DNA form, the CDR3 reads TGTGCCTGGAGCGGGACAGCATATGGCTACACCTTC.

This clonotype has ten or more counts. The rearrangement links TRBV7-8 to TRBJ2-1, with 8 positions matching TRBD2. Germline CDR1 is SGHVS and CDR2 is FQNEAQ. V gave up 5 bases and J gave up 8 bases; unmatched junction bases: 8. The CDR3 is made up of 14 amino acids. For the CDR3, the DNA is TGTGCCAGCAGCCGGACTAGCCCGTCGTATGAGCAGTTCTTC. Translation: CASSRTSPSYEQFF.

This clonotype was seen ten or more times. The chain links TRBV20-1 to TRBJ2-7; no definite D call. CDR1 and CDR2 from the germline V gene are DFQATT and SNEGSKA (reference sequence). The CDR3 runs 16 residues. Trimming shortened V by 1 base and J by 1 base, and 17 bases separated the two germline ends. The CDR3 protein is CSARGGPRRVSYEQYF. DNA of the CDR3: TGCAGTGCTAGAGGTGGGCCAAGAAGGGTATCCTACGAGCAGTACTTC.

This clonotype was detected ten times or more. CDR3 sequence reads: CASSFSYSGRTYEQYF. In DNA form, the CDR3 reads TGTGCCAGCAGTTTCTCCTATAGCGGGAGGACCTACGAGCAGTACTTC. V and J are TRBV28 and TRBJ2-7; 10 bases fit TRBD2. CDR1 is MDHEN and CDR2 is SYDVKM in the germline V gene. The CDR3 extends over 16 amino acids. Trimming at V came to 3 bases and at J to 2 bases, leaving 7 bases not matched to a gene.

This chain uses TRBV2 with TRBJ1-2; possible D gene TRBD1, 5 bases. This CDR3 has 14 amino acids. Germline assignment: CDR1 SNHLY and CDR2 FYNNEI. The V gene lost 7 bases and the J gene lost 8 bases, with 20 bases spanning the gap. The CDR3 reads CASNAQGGGGGYTF. The CDR3, as DNA: TGTGCCAGCAACGCTCAGGGAGGCGGGGGGGGCTACACCTTC.

In its sample, this clonotype was seen a few times. The chain recombines TRBV5-8 with TRBJ1-5, with no clear D. With 3 bases removed from V and 5 bases from J, the gap between germline ends came to 15 bases. The CDR3 consists of 15 residues. The germline CDR1 and CDR2 sequences are SGHTS and YDEGEE. In DNA form, the CDR3 reads TGTGCCAGCAGCTCGGGCCCTCCGCCCCATCAGCCCCAGCATTTT. Translation: CASSSGPPPHQPQHF.

Only a few counts were recorded for this clonotype. V is TRBV3-1 and J is TRBJ2-1; TRBD2 matches at 7 bases. With V trimmed by 4 bases and J by 8 bases, 11 bases remained unmatched. CDR1 is LGHDT and CDR2 is YNNKEL in the germline V gene (reference sequence). The CDR3 totals 15 residues. As DNA, the CDR3 is TGTGCCAGCAGCCCACCCGGACTAGTATCTTATGAGCAGTTCTTC. It specifies CASSPPGLVSYEQFF.

This clonotype has just a few counts. J is TRBJ1-5 and V is TRBV20-1, with TRBD1 matching over 12 bases. The CDR3 is 18 amino acids. In germline, CDR1 is DFQATT, CDR2 SNEGSKA (reference sequence). The J segment lost 4 bases and the V segment lost 3 bases, leaving 13 bases of the junction unmatched. CDR3 region: CSARYGTGGGLWNQPQHF. The CDR3 region has the DNA TGCAGTGCTAGGTACGGGACAGGGGGCGGATTATGGAATCAGCCCCAGCATTTT.

The rearrangement joins TRBV6-1 to TRBJ2-3, with 14 bases fitting TRBD2. Unmatched junction bases numbered 11, after V lost 6 bases and J lost 6 bases. The germline V gene encodes CDR1 MNHNS and CDR2 SASEGT. This CDR3 has 17 amino acids. CDR3 loop: CASRCPGTSGRMDTQYF. CDR3 coding DNA: TGTGCCAGCAGATGCCCCGGGACTAGCGGGAGAATGGATACGCAGTATTTT.

The rearrangement joins TRBV6-2 or TRBV6-3 to TRBJ1-1; D is possibly TRBD1 (5 bases). CDR3 length equals 13 residues. Trimming removed 2 bases from V and 3 bases from J, with 7 bases in between. CDR1 is MNHEY and CDR2 is SVGEGT in the germline V gene. DNA of the CDR3: TGTGCCAGCAGTTACGACAGATACACTGAAGCTTTCTTT. Protein: CASSYDRYTEAFF.

The chain employs TRBV4-1 and TRBJ1-1; D gene ambiguous. The CDR3 has 14 amino acids. Trimming pared 4 bases from V and 3 bases from J, leaving 12 bases between. Germline V gene sequence: CDR1 MGHRA, CDR2 YSYEKL. For the CDR3, the DNA is TGCGCCAGCAGCCTGCGGGGAGGGTACACTGAAGCTTTCTTT. It encodes CASSLRGGYTEAFF.

Many counts were recorded for this clonotype. The chain employs TRBV2 and TRBJ2-1; perhaps TRBD1 as D (6 bases). This CDR3 region has 13 residues. The ends were cut back, 3 bases at V and 7 bases at J, with 10 bases in the middle. The germline V gene encodes CDR1 SNHLY and CDR2 FYNNEI. The CDR3 spells CASSEGTMNEQFF. CDR3 coding DNA: TGTGCCAGCAGTGAGGGGACAATGAATGAGCAGTTCTTC.

This clonotype occurred many times. One junction end disagrees with the germline gene, perhaps due to a read error. V usage is TRBV6-1 and J usage is TRBJ1-4; no clear D gene. The CDR3 spans 14 residues. Germline values: CDR1 MNHNS, CDR2 SASEGT. The CDR3 coding sequence is TGTGCCAGCATTGAACGCGGACGTGGTGAAAAACTGTTTTTT. Translated: CASIERGRGEKLFF.

This chain uses TRBV5-1 with TRBJ2-2; TRBD2 matches at 9 bases. J lost 1 base, V lost 6 bases, and 7 bases had no gene match. Germline V gene lookup returns CDR1 SGHRS and CDR2 YFSETQ. The CDR3 is 16 residues long. The CDR3 nucleotides are TGCGCCAGCACCATGACTAGCGGAGGGAACACCGGGGAGCTGTTTTTT. Its protein product is CASTMTSGGNTGELFF.

At least ten counts were recorded for this clonotype. The J gene is TRBJ2-7, the V gene TRBV20-1; TRBD1 matches 7 bases. The CDR3 spans 13 residues. Trimming removed 1 base from V and 3 bases from J; junction bases left unmatched: 3. Germline V gives CDR1 DFQATT, CDR2 SNEGSKA (reference sequence). CDR3 in DNA: TGCAGTGCTAGAGGGGACAGAGGCTACGAGCAGTACTTC. Amino acids: CSARGDRGYEQYF.

This clonotype showed up just a few times. The chain is built from TRBV3-1 and TRBJ1-5; 10 bases agree with TRBD1. The J segment lost 12 bases and the V segment lost 1 base, leaving 9 bases of the junction unmatched. The V gene's germline CDR1 is LGHDT and CDR2 YNNKEL (reference sequence). This CDR3 spans 15 amino acids. In nucleotides, the CDR3 is TGTGCCAGCAGCCAAGGCTCGACAGGGGGCCAGGTCCAGCATTTT. It yields the protein CASSQGSTGGQVQHF.

This chain joins TRBV28 and TRBJ1-5, with D possibly being TRBD1 (5 bases). The CDR3 loop spans 14 amino acids. The V and J ends lost 2 bases and 9 bases respectively, with 14 bases between them. Germline CDR1 MDHEN, CDR2 SYDVKM. The DNA of the CDR3 is TGTGCCAGCAGTTTAAGGGGTGTGGGGACGCCCCAGCATTTT. It specifies CASSLRGVGTPQHF.

The chain links TRBV13 to TRBJ1-6; 10 bases are a match to TRBD1. J was trimmed by 8 bases and V by 1 base; bases with no gene match: 2. There are 15 residues in the CDR3. The V gene's germline CDR1 is PRHDT and CDR2 FYEKMQ (reference sequence). CDR3 DNA sequence: TGTGCCAGCAGCTTAGATGGACAGGGGGATTCACCCCTCCACTTT. It encodes CASSLDGQGDSPLHF.